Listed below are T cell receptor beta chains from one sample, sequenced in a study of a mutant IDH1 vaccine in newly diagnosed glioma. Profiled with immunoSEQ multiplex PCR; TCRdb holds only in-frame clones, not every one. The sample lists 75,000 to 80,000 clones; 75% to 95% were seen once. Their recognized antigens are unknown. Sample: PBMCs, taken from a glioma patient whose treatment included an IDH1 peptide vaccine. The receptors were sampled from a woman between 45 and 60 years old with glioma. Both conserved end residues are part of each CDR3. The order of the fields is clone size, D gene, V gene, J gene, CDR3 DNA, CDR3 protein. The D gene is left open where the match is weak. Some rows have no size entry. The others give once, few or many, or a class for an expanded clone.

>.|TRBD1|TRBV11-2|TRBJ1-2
TGTGCCAGCAGCCGGGACAGGGGGCTGGATGGCTACACCTTC
CASSRDRGLDGYTF
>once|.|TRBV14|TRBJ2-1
TGTGCCAGCAGCCTAAGAAACCCTGGCGACTTGTCCTACAATGAGCAGTTCTTC
CASSLRNPGDLSYNEQFF
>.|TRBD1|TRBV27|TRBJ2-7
TGTGCCAGCAGTCCCACCGGGACAGGCATCGACGAGCAGTACTTC
CASSPTGTGIDEQYF
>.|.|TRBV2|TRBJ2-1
TGTGCCACCAGGGGCAATGAGCAGTTCTTC
CATRGNEQFF
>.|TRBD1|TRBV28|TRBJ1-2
TGTGCCAGCAGTTTAGGCACAGGGGCTTTTCGGTACACCTTC
CASSLGTGAFRYTF
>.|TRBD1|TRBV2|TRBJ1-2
TGTGCCAGCATGAGGAGAGAGGGGGCGCGATATGGCTACACCTTC
CASMRREGARYGYTF
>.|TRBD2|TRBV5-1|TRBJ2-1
TGCGCCAGCAGCAAGGGACTAGGAGGCTACAATGAGCAGTTCTTC
CASSKGLGGYNEQFF
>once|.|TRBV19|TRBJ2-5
TGTGCCACACAGGGACCGGGTAGGGGAGAGACCCAGTACTTC
CATQGPGRGETQYF
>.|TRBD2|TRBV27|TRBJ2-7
TGTGCCAGCAGTGTCACGGCGCGGGAGGGGCGCGAGCAGTACTTC
CASSVTAREGREQYF
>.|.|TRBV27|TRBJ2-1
TGTGCCAGCAGTTGGATCCGGGGGCGCGAGCAGTTCTTC
CASSWIRGREQFF
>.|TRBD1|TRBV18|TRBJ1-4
TGTGCCAGCTCACCTTCCACCGGGACAGGGAGCGAAAAACTGTTTTTT
CASSPSTGTGSEKLFF
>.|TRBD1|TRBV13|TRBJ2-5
TGTGCCAGCAGCCAATTGGGACAGTCGCAAGAGACCCAGTACTTC
CASSQLGQSQETQYF
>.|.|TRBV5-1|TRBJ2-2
TGCGCCAGCAGCTTTGGACCGGAGGGAACCGGGGAGCTGTTTTTT
CASSFGPEGTGELFF
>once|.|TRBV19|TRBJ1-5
TGTGCCAGTAGTAGAGGGCGGATCCAGTTAGGACAGCCCCAGCATTTT
CASSRGRIQLGQPQHF
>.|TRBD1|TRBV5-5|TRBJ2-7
TGTGCCAGCAGCCCGGCGGGGACAGGAATCTACGAGCAGTACTTC
CASSPAGTGIYEQYF
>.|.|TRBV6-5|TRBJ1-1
TGTGCCAGCAGTTACTACGCCGACGTTTCCACTGAAGCTTTCTTT
CASSYYADVSTEAFF
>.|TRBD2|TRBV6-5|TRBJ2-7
TGTGCCAGCAGTCGCTGGGAGGGTCGGGAGCAGTACTTC
CASSRWEGREQYF
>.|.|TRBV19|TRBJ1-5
TGTGCCAGTAGTAGCACGCTTGGTTCTGGTCAGCCCCAGCATTTT
CASSSTLGSGQPQHF
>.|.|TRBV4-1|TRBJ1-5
TGCGCCAGCAGCCCCATAGGGGGGGGTCAGTCAAGCAATCAGCCCCAGCATTTT
CASSPIGGGQSSNQPQHF
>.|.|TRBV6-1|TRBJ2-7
TGTGCCAGCATTCCGGGACCCTCCTACGAGCAGTACTTC
CASIPGPSYEQYF
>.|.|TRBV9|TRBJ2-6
TGTGCCAGCAGCGTAGATCCTAGTGAATCTGGGGCCAACGTCCTGACTTTC
CASSVDPSESGANVLTF
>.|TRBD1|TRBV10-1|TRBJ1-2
TGCGCCAGCAGGGACAGGGGAAACTATGGCTACACCTTC
CASRDRGNYGYTF
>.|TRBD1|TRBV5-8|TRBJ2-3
TGTGCCAGCAGCTCCGGGACAGGGAGAACAGATACGCAGTATTTT
CASSSGTGRTDTQYF
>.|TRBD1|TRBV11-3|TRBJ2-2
TGTGCCAGCAGCTTAGGACAGGGGAGGACCGGGGAGCTGTTTTTT
CASSLGQGRTGELFF
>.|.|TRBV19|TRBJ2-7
TGTGCCAGTAGTGGTAGCTTGCCTGGCGAGCAGTACTTC
CASSGSLPGEQYF
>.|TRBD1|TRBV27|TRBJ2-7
TGTGCCAGCAGTTCGACAGGGGGGACCTACGAGCAGTACTTC
CASSSTGGTYEQYF
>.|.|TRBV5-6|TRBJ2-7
TGTGCCAGCAGCTTTCTCGGACTTCCCGAACACGAGCAGTACTTC
CASSFLGLPEHEQYF
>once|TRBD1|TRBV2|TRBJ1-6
TGTGCCAGCACCCGGACAGGGGGACTCGGCTCACCCCTCCACTTT
CASTRTGGLGSPLHF
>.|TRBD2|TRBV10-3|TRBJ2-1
TGTGCCATCAGTGAGGATCCGGGACTAGCAGTTAATGAGCAGTTCTTC
CAISEDPGLAVNEQFF
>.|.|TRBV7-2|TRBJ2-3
TGTGCCAGCAGCTACACAGATACGCAGTATTTT
CASSYTDTQYF
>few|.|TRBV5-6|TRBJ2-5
TGTGCCAGCAGCTTGGTAGGGTCCCGCAGGGAGACCCAGTACTTC
CASSLVGSRRETQYF
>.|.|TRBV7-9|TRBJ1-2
TGTGCCAGCAGCCCCGGACGGCGCTATGGCTACACCTTC
CASSPGRRYGYTF
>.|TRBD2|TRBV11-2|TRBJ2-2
TGTGCCAGCAGCTCGACTAGCGGGGGCGGGGAGCTGTTTTTT
CASSSTSGGGELFF
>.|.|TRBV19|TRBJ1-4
TGTGCCAGTAGTAGGGGCCAGAGGGACGAAAAACTGTTTTTT
CASSRGQRDEKLFF
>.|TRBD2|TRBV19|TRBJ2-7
TGTGCCAGTAGTATAAAGACTAGCGGGAGGAACGAGCAGTACTTC
CASSIKTSGRNEQYF
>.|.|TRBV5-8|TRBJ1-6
TGTGCTAGCAGCTTGTTGACCAGCTCCTATAATTCACCCCTCCACTTT
CASSLLTSSYNSPLHF
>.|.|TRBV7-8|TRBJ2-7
TGTGCCAGCAGCTTAGATACAGGAGCCTACGAGCAGTACTTC
CASSLDTGAYEQYF
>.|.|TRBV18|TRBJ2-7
TGTGCCAGCTCCCCGCTGGACAACTCCTACGAGCAGTACTTC
CASSPLDNSYEQYF